These 12 T cell receptor beta chains were all obtained from the same sample, sequenced in a study of glioma-infiltrating T cells. Amplification of TCR alpha and beta CDR3 regions from RNA used iRepertoire nested multiplex PCR. Via MiXCR, TCRdb re-called the multiplex PCR reads, giving one row per CDR3 protein. The data contain roughly 200,000 distinct CDR3 sequences, approximately 40% of them singletons. Material: glioma tissue, nonneoplastic brain tissue, or PBMCs (not recorded which). These receptors were taken from a human donor with low-grade glioma or glioblastoma, undergoing nonglioma brain surgery, or in good health (not recorded which).

The CDR3 loop is CSVALGSTDTQYF. The CDR3 DNA reads TGCAGTGTCGCGCTGGGAAGCACAGATACGCAGTATTTT. The genes are TRBV20-1 and TRBJ2-3; D is unresolved. The V end lost 7 bases, the J end lost 0 bases, and 11 bases lay between the germline ends. Germline V gene data show CDR1 as DFQATT and CDR2 as SNEGSKA (reference sequence). This CDR3 has 13 amino acids.

V gene TRBV4-1 combines with J gene TRBJ2-3, with D tentatively TRBD1 (6 bases). CDR3 length: 15 residues. V was shortened by 1 base and J by 6 bases, with 14 bases between the two germline ends. Germline V gives CDR1 MGHRA, CDR2 YSYEKL. CDR3 sequence (DNA): TGCGCCAGCAGCCAAGTCTTCCAGGGGTCGGATACGCAGTATTTT. This encodes CASSQVFQGSDTQYF.

This clonotype was picked up a small number of times. A much larger clonotype is one base distant, so this may be a read error. This chain joins TRBV7-2 and TRBJ2-3; TRBD1 matches 8 bases. The germline V gene encodes CDR1 SGHTA and CDR2 FQGNSA. V shed 4 bases, J shed 5 bases, and the junction held 8 bases outside the gene matches. The CDR3 runs to 15 residues. CDR3 in amino acids: CASSSTGTGKDTQYF. CDR3 coding DNA: TGTGCCAGCAGCTCGACCGGGACAGGCAAAGATACGCAGTATTTT.

This clonotype has ten or more counts. The chain links TRBV7-9 to TRBJ2-7; possible D gene TRBD2, 5 bases. The CDR3 loop spans 12 amino acids. The V end lost 1 base, the J end lost 6 bases, and 7 bases lay between the germline ends. CDR1 and CDR2 (germline): SEHNR, FQNEAQ (reference sequence). The DNA of the CDR3 is TGTGCCAGCAGCTTAGTGGGGAGCGAGCAGTACTTC. Protein: CASSLVGSEQYF.

This clonotype was observed many times. This sequence joins TRBV20-1 and TRBJ2-3; maybe TRBD2 (6 bases). There are 17 residues in the CDR3. Germline assignment: CDR1 DFQATT and CDR2 SNEGSKA (reference sequence). V was pared by 3 bases and J by 2 bases, with 21 bases between. The chain's CDR3 is CSASRDSRDLNTDTQYF. DNA for the CDR3: TGCAGTGCTAGCAGAGATTCCCGGGACTTAAACACAGATACGCAGTATTTT.

This clonotype has at least ten counts. J is TRBJ2-1 and V is TRBV20-1, with D perhaps TRBD1 or TRBD2 (6 bases each). With 1 base removed from V and 2 bases from J, the gap between germline ends came to 9 bases. The CDR3 loop spans 14 amino acids. CDR1 is DFQATT and CDR2 is SNEGSKA in the germline V gene (reference sequence). The CDR3 protein is CSARGGAAYNEQFF. The CDR3, as DNA: TGCAGTGCTAGAGGGGGGGCCGCCTACAATGAGCAGTTCTTC.

The J gene is TRBJ2-1, the V gene TRBV5-8; 14 nucleotides match TRBD2. This CDR3 comprises 15 residues. Germline V gene sequence: CDR1 SGHTS, CDR2 YDEGEE. V gave up 5 bases and J gave up 9 bases; unmatched junction bases: 7. The CDR3 nucleotides are TGTGCCAGCAGAAAGGGACTAGCGGGAGTGGGTGAGCAGTTCTTC. This encodes CASRKGLAGVGEQFF. The whole variable domain, filled in from reference TRBV5-8 and TRBJ2-1, reads EAGVTQSPTHLIKTRGQQATLRCSPISGHTSVYWYQQALGLGLQFLLWYDEGEERNRGNFPPRFSGRQFPNYSSELNVNALELEDSALYLCASRKGLAGVGEQFFGPGTRLTVL.

A word on this clonotype: With a much larger clone just one base away, this may be a read error. The chain uses TRBV28 and TRBJ1-2; TRBD1 is a possible D gene (6 bases). The germline CDR1 and CDR2 sequences are MDHEN and SYDVKM. The CDR3 spans 11 residues. The CDR3 coding sequence is TGTGCCAGCAGTTTAGGTGGGGGCTACGCCTTC. Its protein product is CASSLGGGYAF.

The chain uses TRBV28 and TRBJ1-5; D unclear. The CDR3 contains 15 residues. CDR1 is MDHEN and CDR2 is SYDVKM in the germline V gene. This chain's CDR3 is CSISPTLFNNQPQHF. DNA of the CDR3: TGTTCCATCAGTCCTACATTGTTTAACAATCAGCCCCAGCATTTT. Full variable domain (remainder filled in from reference TRBV28 and TRBJ1-5): DVKVTQSSRYLVKRTGEKVFLECVQDMDHENMFWYRQDPGLGLRLIYFSYDVKMKEKGDIPEGYSVSREKKERFSLILESASTNQTSMYLCSISPTLFNNQPQHFGDGTRLSIL.

This chain joins TRBV5-4 and TRBJ2-2; weak D call: TRBD2 (6 bases). Germline V gene sequence: CDR1 SGHNT, CDR2 YYREEE (reference sequence). The V end lost 5 bases, the J end lost 4 bases, and 15 bases lay between the germline ends. The CDR3 loop spans 15 amino acids. CDR3 sequence reads: CASRAVEGPTGELFF. CDR3 coding DNA: TGTGCCAGCAGGGCCGTGGAGGGTCCCACCGGGGAGCTGTTTTTT.

The rearrangement links TRBV4-2 to TRBJ2-3; no definite D call. Germline CDR1 reads LGHNA; CDR2 reads YNFKEQ. Trimming shortened V by 1 base and J by 4 bases, and 9 bases separated the two germline ends. This CDR3 comprises 14 residues. For the CDR3, the DNA is TGTGCCAGCAGCCAAGTACGGGCACCAGATACGCAGTATTTT. It yields the protein CASSQVRAPDTQYF.

This clonotype has just a few counts. The V call is TRBV7-2, the J call TRBJ2-5; tentatively, D is TRBD1 (6 bases). The germline CDR1 and CDR2 sequences are SGHTA and FQGNSA. This CDR3 is built from 14 residues. Trimming cost V 7 bases and J 2 bases, with 14 bases left between them. The CDR3 protein is CASNYQGTQETQYF. DNA for the CDR3: TGTGCCAGCAACTACCAGGGGACACAAGAGACCCAGTACTTC.